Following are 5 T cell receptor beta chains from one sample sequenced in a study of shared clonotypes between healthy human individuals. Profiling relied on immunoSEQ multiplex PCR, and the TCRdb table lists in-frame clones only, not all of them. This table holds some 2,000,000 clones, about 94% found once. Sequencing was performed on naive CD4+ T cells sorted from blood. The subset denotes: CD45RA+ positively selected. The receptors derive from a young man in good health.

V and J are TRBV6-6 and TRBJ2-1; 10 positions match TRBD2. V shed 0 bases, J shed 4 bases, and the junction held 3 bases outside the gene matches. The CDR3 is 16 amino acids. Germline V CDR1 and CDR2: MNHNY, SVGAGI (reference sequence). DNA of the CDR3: TGTGCCAGCAGTTACTCGTTAGCGGGAGGATACAATGAGCAGTTCTTC. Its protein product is CASSYSLAGGYNEQFF.

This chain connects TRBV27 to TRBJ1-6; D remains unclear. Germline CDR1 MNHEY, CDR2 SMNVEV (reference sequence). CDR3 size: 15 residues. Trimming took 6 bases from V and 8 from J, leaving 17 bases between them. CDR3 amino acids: CASRNWEVGDSPLHF. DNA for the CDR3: TGTGCCAGCAGGAACTGGGAGGTCGGGGATTCACCCCTCCACTTT.

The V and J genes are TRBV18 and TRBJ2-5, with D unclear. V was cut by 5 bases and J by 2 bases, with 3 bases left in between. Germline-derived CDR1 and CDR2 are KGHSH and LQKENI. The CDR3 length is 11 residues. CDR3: CASSNQETQYF. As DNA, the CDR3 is TGTGCCAGCTCAAATCAAGAGACCCAGTACTTC.

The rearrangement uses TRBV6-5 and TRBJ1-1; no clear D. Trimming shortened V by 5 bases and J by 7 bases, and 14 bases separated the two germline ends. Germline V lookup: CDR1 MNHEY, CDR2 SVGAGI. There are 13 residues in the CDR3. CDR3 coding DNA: TGTGCCAGCAGTATTCTCGGGAGTCTTGAAGCTTTCTTT. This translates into CASSILGSLEAFF.

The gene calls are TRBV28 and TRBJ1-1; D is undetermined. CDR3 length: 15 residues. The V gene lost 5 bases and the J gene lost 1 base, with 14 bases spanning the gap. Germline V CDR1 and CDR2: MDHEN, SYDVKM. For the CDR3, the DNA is TGTGCCAGCAGTCTACCAGGCCGCTCGAACACTGAAGCTTTCTTT. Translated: CASSLPGRSNTEAFF.